This record covers a single T cell receptor (beta chain). A few counts support this clone. The antigen this receptor binds is unknown. Base-call qualities are not available, and no considerably larger clone is one nucleotide away. The cohort consisted of 650 to 850 healthy bone marrow donors. At the time of sampling, every cohort member was nominally healthy, though immune exposures that went unrecorded were likely present. The donor tested CMV seropositive and was one of the 289 seropositive cohort members. Each donor provided a peripheral blood sample, and peripheral blood mononuclear cells were used for TCR beta sequencing. Genomic DNA extraction from the blood cell samples was performed with the Qiagen DNeasy Blood Extraction Kit. At the junction V is shortened by 1 base and J by 1 base, with 16 bases in between. The CDR3, cysteine through phenylalanine, is 16 amino acids long. Left in the record is the CDR3 DNA by itself, 48 bases read in frame from the first base. Per the germline V gene, SQVTM is the CDR1 and ANQGSEA is the CDR2.

The data are from a study of cytomegalovirus exposure and HLA in healthy donors (dated by TCRdb to the late 2010s). In the study overall: In an earlier analysis of 587 of the donors, about 270 Gb of sequence data and 117 million unique TCR beta sequences from roughly 180 million T cells were reported. Among the roughly 400 genotyped donors, under 90% belonged to the genetic ancestry cluster associated with self-reported Caucasian donors. Genome-wide SNP genotypes for about 55% of the 666 donors were used in a later genetic analysis, which treated that subset as a discovery cohort. A later analysis re-analyzed previously published TCR beta repertoires from about 730 donors and added high-resolution HLA genotyping to study TCR occurrence patterns. Along with the approximately 620-subject first cohort, a separate validation cohort of over a hundred different subjects was used. To predict cytomegalovirus infection status, the study brought together high-throughput TCR immunosequencing, statistical association of individual TCRs with disease status, and machine learning. An earlier analysis of approximately 640 of the donors applied high-throughput TCR beta sequencing to assess whether each TCR beta V gene segment acted as functional or pseudogenic. The study used immunosequencing to profile the T cell repertoires of approximately 650 subjects and linked those repertoires to cytomegalovirus serostatus. The study aimed to test whether signatures of past pathogen exposure could be identified by cataloging public T cell receptors. Rather than drawing on any new phenotypic data, the later analysis identified candidate immune exposures from TCR beta sequences and the way those sequences occurred across donors. HLA typing included class I and class II loci at four-digit resolution. Typing coverage differed by locus: A, B, C, DRB1 and DQB1 were typed in about 629-640 donors, DQA1 in 500 to 550, DPA1 in 600 to 610, and DPB1 in about 450. Every discovery cohort repertoire had been produced on one sequencing platform. Donor age, sex, ethnicity and CMV serostatus were compiled alongside the repertoire data. Approximately 310 gigabases of sequencing data and 80 million or so unique TCR sequences were included in an early release covering over 600 HLA-typed donors. Among 300 to 450 genotyped donors of the cohort, an average of about 240,000 unique TCR beta nucleotide sequences were sequenced per donor, 15% to 20% of them non-productive. A handful of DR-DQ haplotypes were handled as single units for association and clustering because linkage in the cohort was strong. Overall study results and their limits: Some IMGT-functional V segments, including TRBV6-2 and TRBV6-3, could not be told apart with the 87-base-pair reads, so those segments were excluded. According to a later genetic analysis, donors in an Asian-associated ancestry cluster had fewer N-insertions in productive TCRs than the approximately 670-donor mean. The study gave a list of around 170 TCR beta chains associated with cytomegalovirus. According to a later analysis, most CMV-associated TCR beta chains appeared to be HLA-restricted, and the HLA associations seemed to be driven largely by CMV exposure. Strong co-occurrence of HLA alleles, especially DR and DQ, made assigning TCR associations to individual alleles difficult. In this cohort, only TCR beta chains were sequenced, and detectable features were limited by the absence of alpha or paired-chain data. The sequencing pipeline was judged likely to have produced a cluster of highly shared sequence variants as a technical artifact. An association between a missense DCLRE1C variant and V-gene and J-gene trimming of TCR beta chains was found in a later genetic analysis and replicated in an independent cohort. According to a later analysis, TCR association rates differed among HLA loci, with DRB1 alleles showing the most associated TCRs and HLA-C alleles showing the fewest. Most TCR sequences were seen in very few donors, while some public TCRs were found in many individuals. Sequencing depth was assumed to be roughly uniform across donors in the presence/absence analyses, though that assumption may not hold. The only immune exposure information available for the cohort was CMV serostatus. A few of the identified cytomegalovirus-associated TCR beta chains were confirmed in vitro to be specific for cytomegalovirus antigens. A further reported finding was that TCR beta sequences accurately predicted the HLA-A and HLA-B alleles for most subjects in the first cohort. An earlier analysis of around 500 of the donors showed that most TCR beta V segments appeared in productive rearrangements either about 90% or about 30% of the time, which broadly matched IMGT annotations. Correlated functional status among segregating V segments might reflect linkage disequilibrium, but an unknown experimental factor could not be ruled out. It was suggested by the authors that the approach could potentially be generalized to other disease states and immunological phenotypes. Approximately 18 rarely observed V segments, including chromosome 9 orphons, were excluded from the earlier analysis of a few hundred of the donors because counts were too low. Specific HLA alleles were associated with roughly 16,000 TCR beta sequences at a false discovery rate of 0.05 in a later analysis. Cytomegalovirus status was reported to be diagnosed by the classifier with high specificity and sensitivity in both the original and validation cohorts. Because HLA typing was missing for some donors at each locus, association tests included only the typed subset. Several of the top co-occurrence clusters appeared to be linked to parvovirus B19, influenza, CMV and Epstein-Barr virus, according to a later analysis. A later analysis found that HLA-associated TCR beta chains were more clonally expanded and had lower generation probabilities than equally common non-associated chains.

The receptor library was made with the immunoSEQ multiplex PCR assay. For the multiplex PCR, a mixture combining 60 forward primers for TCR Vbeta segments and 13 reverse primers for TCR Jbeta segments was used. Amplification of the CDR3 region of rearranged TCR beta genes was performed with a multiplex PCR assay on genomic DNA. The amplified TCR beta libraries were sequenced on the Illumina HiSeq System as 87-base-pair reads. The authors' pipeline ran thus. A later analysis tallied roughly 76 million unique TCR beta chains across the approximately 670 repertoires, and about 12 million of those chains were shared by two or more donors. Raw reads were error-corrected and collapsed into unique sequences by a nearest-neighbor algorithm in which closely related sequences were merged to remove PCR and sequencing errors. CDR3 sequences were aligned to IMGT reference sequences to assign V, D and J gene segments. Each retained sequence needed at least a six-nucleotide match to both a V gene segment and a J gene segment. Rearrangements were called productive when the CDR3 lacked stop codons and stayed in frame with V and J; all others were non-productive. CDR3 was defined by IMGT convention, running from the second conserved V-encoded cysteine to the conserved J-encoded phenylalanine. The earlier analysis of some 540 of the donors excluded any sequence lacking an unambiguous match to a single V gene segment. An earlier analysis of over 450 of the donors classified V segments as functional when productive rearrangements were above 56.7% and as segregating when the standard deviation between donors was above 5%. A statistical classification framework was developed to diagnose cytomegalovirus status using the catalog of TCR beta chain sequences. A later analysis assigned V and J genes by comparing TCR nucleotide sequences with IMGT/GENE-DB human TR gene sequences. A later analysis assigned CDR3 sequences and most-parsimonious VDJ recombination scenarios with the TCRdist pipeline. In a later analysis, each TCR beta chain was defined by its CDR3 amino acid sequence together with its V-gene family, and reads lacking a unique V-gene family were excluded. A later analysis removed 592 highly shared, low-generation-probability nucleotide sequences to deal with suspected cross-contamination and a sequencing artifact. In a later analysis, a clonal expansion index for each public chain was calculated from normalized within-repertoire ranks of inferred template counts. In a later analysis, generation probabilities were computed with a VDJ recombination model fitted to out-of-frame rearrangements, and the resulting probabilities were checked against IGoR. In a later analysis, TCR-TCR, TCR-HLA and TCR-CMV co-occurrence was scored with hypergeometric tests, and a repertoire-size bias correction was applied to TCR pairs. A later analysis estimated false discovery rates by permuting HLA or CMV assignments 20 times. In a later analysis, co-occurring TCRs were grouped using DBSCAN, with TCRdist sequence similarity added in when clustering inside HLA-allele-positive subsets. Co-occurrence clustering excluded repertoires with fewer than 30,000 or more than 120,000 public chains, plus five with anomalous nucleotide sharing. What TCRdb holds here is the immuneACCESS table cut down to in-frame rearrangements. Part of the clones is not present; checked against another copy, under half of the missing clones reflect an unresolved V gene, and the others are unexplained. Clonal size and the V and J genes are those of that table, whereas D and trimming came from the DNA. A total of some 80,000 clones appear in this sample, approximately 62% of them only once. Of the sample, under 4.5% is held by the ten largest clones.

The sequenced material came from PBMCs. This TCR was sampled from a male donor in good health and CMV-seropositive. The V and J genes are TRBV29-1 and TRBJ1-2; a tentative D call is TRBD1 (5 bases match). Here the CDR3 is given as CSVEGSEGLGNYGYTF. The sequenced DNA is TGCAGCGTTGAAGGGTCGGAGGGGTTAGGTAACTATGGCTACACCTTC.